The 23 T cell receptor beta chains presented below share a single source sample, sequenced in a study of vaccination effects on CD4 cells after COVID-19. The repertoire was sequenced with immunoSEQ multiplex PCR; TCRdb's copy has only in-frame clones and lacks some. The sample lists about 28,000 clones; 73% were seen once. Peptide-pool stimulation followed by sequencing identified expanded antigen-specific CD4+ clonotypes in the ViraFEST assay. The authors isolated CD4+ T cells after roughly 10 days of culture. Everyone in the study got two shots of either the BNT162b2 or mRNA-1273 vaccine. Antigen specificity for these receptors is unknown. Material: CD4+ T cells from PBMCs cultured with HCoV-NL63 spike peptides, obtained after COVID-19 vaccination. All receptors derive from a human donor who received a COVID-19 vaccine.

V usage is TRBV9 and J usage is TRBJ1-1; 7 bases are a match to TRBD1. CDR1 and CDR2 from the germline V gene are SGDLS and YYNGEE. The CDR3 totals 14 residues. V was clipped by 3 bases and J by 11 bases; unmatched bases: 13. CDR3 in amino acids: CASSAGGQTLDAFF. For the CDR3, the DNA is TGTGCCAGCAGCGCAGGGGGACAAACCCTAGACGCTTTCTTT.

The count of this clone is one. CDR3 bases: TGCGCCAGCAGCAAAGGGGAGGGCACTGAAGCTTTCTTT. It specifies CASSKGEGTEAFF. The chain has TRBV5-1 and TRBJ1-1; a weak D match, TRBD1 (5 bases). The CDR3 runs 13 residues. V lost 4 bases and J 4 bases, leaving 11 bases between the germline ends. CDR1 is SGHRS, CDR2 YFSETQ, per germline.

This clone ranks as large. The rearrangement links TRBV28 to TRBJ1-4, with 7 bases fitting TRBD1. Germline CDR1 and CDR2: MDHEN and SYDVKM. V trimming: 6 bases; J trimming: 8 bases; junction bases outside the gene matches: 12. This CDR3 is built from 15 residues. The chain's CDR3 is CASSPPDRVREKLFF. CDR3 nucleotides: TGTGCCAGCAGCCCCCCCGACAGGGTTCGGGAAAAACTGTTTTTT.

This clone has just a few counts. The genes are TRBV30 and TRBJ1-1; D gene ambiguous. This CDR3 region has 12 residues. Germline assignment: CDR1 GTSNPN and CDR2 SVGIG (reference sequence). V lost 5 bases and J lost 8, with 15 bases in between. CDR3 sequence (DNA): TGTGCCTGGCAACTGCTCCGTCGGGAAGCTTTCTTT. Its protein is CAWQLLRREAFF. Combining the CDR3 with reference TRBV30 and TRBJ1-1 gives the whole variable domain SQTIHQWPATLVQPVGSPLSLECTVEGTSNPNLYWYRQAAGRGLQLLFYSVGIGQISSEVPQNLSASRPQDRQFILSSKKLLLSDSGFYLCAWQLLRREAFFGQGTRLTVV.

The chain links TRBV7-8 to TRBJ1-1; 7 bases align to TRBD1. CDR3 size: 16 residues. Trimming took 7 bases from V and 4 from J; bases not matched to a gene: 15. CDR1 and CDR2 (germline): SGHVS, FQNEAQ. The CDR3 sequence is CASIPRTGVGFTEAFF. The CDR3 DNA is TGTGCCAGCATTCCAAGAACAGGGGTTGGTTTCACTGAAGCTTTCTTT.

This chain uses TRBV5-4 with TRBJ2-1, with TRBD2 matching 9 bases. Germline CDR1 SGHNT, CDR2 YYREEE (reference sequence). The ends lost 4 bases at V and 8 bases at J; junction bases unmatched: 13. This CDR3 has 16 residues. This CDR3 is CASSGVSGRNSDEQFF. The CDR3 region has the DNA TGTGCCAGCAGCGGGGTTAGCGGGAGAAATTCGGATGAGCAGTTCTTC.

V usage is TRBV7-2 and J usage is TRBJ2-3, with 12 nucleotides matching TRBD2. Per the germline V gene, CDR1 is SGHTA and CDR2 is FQGNSA. The CDR3 runs 16 residues. With 2 bases clipped from V and 3 bases from J, the junction kept 3 bases outside the gene matches. CDR3 protein: CASSLWGTSGTDTQYF. For the CDR3, the DNA is TGTGCCAGCAGCTTATGGGGGACTAGCGGGACAGATACGCAGTATTTT.

The chain joins TRBV27 to TRBJ1-2; TRBD1 matches at 10 bases. The CDR3 has 14 residues. From germline, CDR1 is MNHEY and CDR2 SMNVEV (reference sequence). V shed 5 bases and J 4 bases; nucleotides not matched to a gene: 4. The CDR3 spells CASSPWDRGYGYTF. Here the CDR3 DNA reads TGTGCCAGCAGTCCCTGGGACAGGGGCTATGGCTACACCTTC.

The CDR3 DNA is TGTGCCAGCTCACCACCGAGCGGGAGGGCCAATGAGCAGTTCTTC. It encodes CASSPPSGRANEQFF. This chain connects TRBV18 to TRBJ2-1; TRBD2 matches at 10 bases. The V gene's germline CDR1 is KGHSH and CDR2 LQKENI. V dropped 0 bases and J dropped 6; count of bases not matched to a gene: 2. The length of the CDR3 is 15 residues.

This clone was counted only a few times. V and J are TRBV4-1 and TRBJ2-7; D gene ambiguous. Germline V CDR1 and CDR2: MGHRA, YSYEKL. V gave up 4 bases and J gave up 2 bases, with 15 bases separating them. The CDR3 contains 15 residues. CDR3 loop: CASSPMVGVPYEQYF. The CDR3 nucleotides are TGCGCCAGCAGCCCAATGGTAGGTGTCCCCTACGAGCAGTACTTC.

The chain uses TRBV12-3 or TRBV12-4 and TRBJ1-5; D is ambiguous. V shed 3 bases and J shed 2 bases, with 5 bases lying between them. The CDR3 runs to 13 residues. CDR3 residues: CASSLVRNQPQHF. CDR3 in DNA: TGTGCCAGCAGTTTGGTCCGCAATCAGCCCCAGCATTTT.

The chain employs TRBV2 and TRBJ2-2, with 11 bases fitting TRBD1. The CDR3 is 15 residues long. Per germline, CDR1 SNHLY and CDR2 FYNNEI. Trimming took 7 bases from V and 6 from J; bases not matched to a gene: 7. The DNA of the CDR3 is TGTGCCAGCACCGCCAGGACAGGGGGCGCCGGGGAGCTGTTTTTT. Encoded protein: CASTARTGGAGELFF.

The count of this clone is one. This chain links TRBV3-1 (or the pseudogene TRBV3-2) with TRBJ2-5, with TRBD2 matching 12 bases. Trimming at V came to 6 bases and at J to 9 bases, leaving 11 bases not matched to a gene. Looked up from germline, CDR1 is LGHDT and CDR2 is YNNKEL (reference sequence). This CDR3 is built from 15 residues. The CDR3 coding sequence is TGTGCCAGCAGTCAGACTAGCGGGGGCCCGGGGGCCCAGTACTTC. Translating it yields CASSQTSGGPGAQYF.

This chain links TRBV5-4 with TRBJ1-1; 7 nucleotides match TRBD1. The trim removed 5 bases at V and 2 bases at J, leaving 6 bases unmatched. The CDR3 consists of 14 residues. CDR1 and CDR2 (germline): SGHNT, YYREEE (reference sequence). CDR3 DNA: TGTGCCAGCAGGTTAGGGACAGTCAACACTGAAGCTTTCTTT. Amino acid sequence: CASRLGTVNTEAFF. Based on the CDR3 plus reference TRBV5-4 and TRBJ1-1, the full variable domain is ETGVTQSPTHLIKTRGQQVTLRCSSQSGHNTVSWYQQALGQGPQFIFQYYREEENGRGNFPPRFSGLQFPNYSSELNVNALELDDSALYLCASRLGTVNTEAFFGQGTRLTVV.

The chain uses TRBV3-1 (or the pseudogene TRBV3-2) and TRBJ2-2; 10 positions match TRBD1. Germline loops: CDR1 LGHDT, CDR2 YNNKEL (reference sequence). This CDR3 comprises 16 residues. Losses at the gene ends were 1 base for V and 4 bases for J; bases not matched to a gene: 3. The CDR3 DNA sequence: TGTGCCAGCAGCCAAGGCGGGACAGGGGTCACCGGGGAGCTGTTTTTT. Protein sequence: CASSQGGTGVTGELFF.

The chain employs TRBV7-2 and TRBJ1-2; D possibly corresponds to TRBD1 (5 bases). The ends were cut back, 5 bases at V and 6 bases at J, with 13 bases in the middle. Germline CDR1 SGHTA, CDR2 FQGNSA. The CDR3 is 13 amino acids. CDR3 in DNA: TGTGCCAGCAGCCCGAGAAGGGGAAATGGCTACACCTTC. Encoded protein: CASSPRRGNGYTF.

The V and J genes are TRBV12-5 and TRBJ1-5; no clear D gene. Trimming shortened V by 2 bases and J by 2 bases, and 10 bases separated the two germline ends. There are 15 residues in the CDR3. The V gene's germline CDR1 is LGHNT and CDR2 FRNRAP. The CDR3 loop is CASGLTTRGNQPQHF. The CDR3 DNA follows: TGTGCTAGTGGTTTGACGACTAGGGGCAATCAGCCCCAGCATTTT.

This rearrangement joins TRBV4-1 to TRBJ1-4; D is uncertain. The germline V gene has CDR1 MGHRA and CDR2 YSYEKL. The CDR3 is 15 residues long. The V end was cut by 0 bases, the J end by 2 bases, with 7 bases between. The CDR3 loop reads CASSQESLTNEKLFF. DNA for the CDR3: TGCGCCAGCAGCCAAGAGTCACTGACTAATGAAAAACTGTTTTTT.

The chain has TRBV5-1 and TRBJ1-1; D unclear. Deletions cut 0 bases from V and 0 bases from J, with 15 bases between. The germline V gene encodes CDR1 SGHRS and CDR2 YFSETQ. CDR3 size: 17 residues. Written as DNA, the CDR3 is TGCGCCAGCAGCTTGGGGCTAAGGCAGAGACTGAACACTGAAGCTTTCTTT. It is translated as CASSLGLRQRLNTEAFF.

The chain carries TRBV20-1 and TRBJ2-6; D perhaps matches TRBD1 (5 bases). The germline V gene has CDR1 DFQATT and CDR2 SNEGSKA (reference sequence). The CDR3 loop spans 15 amino acids. V was trimmed by 3 bases and J by 0 bases, leaving 9 bases between them. The CDR3 loop is CSASTGPSGANVLTF. The CDR3 nucleotides are TGCAGTGCTAGTACAGGCCCCTCTGGGGCCAACGTCCTGACTTTC.

This chain's CDR3 is CSVTGGNTIYF. CDR3 DNA: TGCAGCGTAACGGGGGGAAACACCATATATTTT. The chain uses TRBV29-1 and TRBJ1-3; D not resolved. Trimming stripped 6 bases from V and 4 bases from J, with 7 bases between. Germline CDR1 and CDR2: SQVTM and ANQGSEA. This CDR3 is 11 amino acids long.

This clone occurred a few times. The chain is built from TRBV3-1 (or the pseudogene TRBV3-2) and TRBJ1-5; D gene uncertain. The germline V gene has CDR1 LGHDT and CDR2 YNNKEL (reference sequence). V gave up 2 bases and J gave up 6 bases, with 11 bases separating them. The CDR3 totals 14 residues. The CDR3 loop is CASSQRCGCQPQHF. The CDR3 DNA reads as TGTGCCAGCAGCCAAAGGTGTGGGTGTCAGCCCCAGCATTTT.

The rearrangement uses TRBV7-8 and TRBJ2-3; possibly TRBD2 for D (6 bases). V was cut by 7 bases and J by 1 base, with 18 bases left in between. The V gene's germline CDR1 is SGHVS and CDR2 FQNEAQ. This CDR3 region has 16 residues. The CDR3 is CASTRGTQGGTDTQYF. The CDR3 DNA follows: TGTGCCAGCACCCGAGGGACTCAGGGAGGCACAGATACGCAGTATTTT.